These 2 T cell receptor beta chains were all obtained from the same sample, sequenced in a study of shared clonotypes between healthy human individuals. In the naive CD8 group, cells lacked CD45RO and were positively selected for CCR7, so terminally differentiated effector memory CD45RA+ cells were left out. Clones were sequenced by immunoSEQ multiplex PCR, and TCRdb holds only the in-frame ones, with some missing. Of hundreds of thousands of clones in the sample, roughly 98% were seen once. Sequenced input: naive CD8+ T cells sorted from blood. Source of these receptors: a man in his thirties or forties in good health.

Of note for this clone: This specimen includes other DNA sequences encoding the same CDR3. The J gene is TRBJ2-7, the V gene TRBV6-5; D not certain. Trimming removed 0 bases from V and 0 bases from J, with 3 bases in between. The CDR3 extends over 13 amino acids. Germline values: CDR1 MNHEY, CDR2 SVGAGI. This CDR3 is CASSYSVSYEQYF. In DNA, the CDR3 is TGTGCCAGCAGTTACTCGGTCTCCTACGAGCAGTACTTC.

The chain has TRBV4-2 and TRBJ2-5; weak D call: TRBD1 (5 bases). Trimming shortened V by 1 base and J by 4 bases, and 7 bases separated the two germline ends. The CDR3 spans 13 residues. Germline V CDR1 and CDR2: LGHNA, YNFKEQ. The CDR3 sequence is CASSQGQSETQYF. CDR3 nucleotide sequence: TGTGCCAGCAGCCAAGGACAGTCAGAGACCCAGTACTTC.